These 17 T cell receptor beta chains came from one sample sequenced in a study of blood T cell repertoires in COVID-19. Some clones are missing from TCRdb's copy, which holds only in-frame ones; the method was immunoSEQ multiplex PCR. The table records 230,000 or so clones, 75% to 85% of them present only once. The sequenced material came from peripheral blood. These receptors came from a man aged 35 to 55 who had recovered from COVID-19.

The CDR3 DNA sequence: TGTGCCAGCTCACCCGTCGACAGAACCTTCTCCTACGAGCAGTACTTC. This codes for CASSPVDRTFSYEQYF. This chain links TRBV18 with TRBJ2-7; possibly TRBD1 for D (5 bases). V was clipped by 3 bases and J by 0 bases, with 15 bases between them. The CDR3 length is 16 residues. Germline CDR1 KGHSH, CDR2 LQKENI.

The chain has TRBV27 and TRBJ2-3; D is unresolved. Germline V gene sequence: CDR1 MNHEY, CDR2 SMNVEV (reference sequence). The CDR3 is 15 residues long. Between the trimmed V and J ends, which lost 3 bases and 2 bases, there was a span of 12 bases. This CDR3 reads CASSLGSGFTDTQYF. CDR3 DNA sequence: TGTGCCAGCAGTTTGGGCAGTGGGTTCACAGATACGCAGTATTTT.

This rearrangement joins TRBV5-5 to TRBJ2-2; D perhaps matches TRBD1 (6 bases). Trimming took 3 bases from V and 4 from J, leaving 16 bases between them. This CDR3 is 16 amino acids long. Germline CDR1 reads SGHKS; CDR2 reads YYEKEE (reference sequence). This CDR3 is CASSSRTGTSTGELFF. The CDR3 nucleotides read TGTGCCAGCAGCTCACGAACAGGGACAAGCACCGGGGAGCTGTTTTTT.

The J gene is TRBJ1-4, the V gene TRBV5-6; D uncertain. CDR1 and CDR2 from the germline V gene are SGHDT and YYEEEE. Trimming took 0 bases from V and 5 from J, leaving 5 bases between them. This CDR3 comprises 13 residues. For the CDR3, the DNA is TGTGCCAGCAGCTTGGACAGAAATGAAAAACTGTTTTTT. Translated: CASSLDRNEKLFF.

The CDR3: CASSLTQRERSQYF. The CDR3 region has the DNA TGTGCCAGCTCACTAACCCAGCGGGAGAGGTCCCAGTACTTC. This chain uses TRBV18 with TRBJ2-5, with 8 bases fitting TRBD2. Per germline, CDR1 KGHSH and CDR2 LQKENI. Germline trimming cut 4 bases from V and 9 bases from J; bases unmatched to any gene: 10. The length of the CDR3 is 14 residues.

V and J are TRBV29-1 and TRBJ2-7; the match to TRBD2 covers 8 bases. Germline trimming cut 4 bases from V and 1 base from J; bases unmatched to any gene: 3. Germline values: CDR1 SQVTM, CDR2 ANQGSEA. This CDR3 spans 13 amino acids. The CDR3 DNA is TGCAGCGTTGGAGCGGGGGCATCCTACGAGCAGTACTTC. It encodes CSVGAGASYEQYF.

The rearrangement links TRBV29-1 to TRBJ1-1; 12 positions match TRBD1. Trimming took 4 bases from V and 4 from J; bases not matched to a gene: 10. The CDR3 loop spans 16 amino acids. CDR1 SQVTM and CDR2 ANQGSEA come from the germline V gene. Here the CDR3 DNA reads TGCAGCGTTGCGGGGACAGGGGGCTTCCTTGGCACTGAAGCTTTCTTT. This translates into CSVAGTGGFLGTEAFF.

The chain is built from TRBV29-1 and TRBJ1-2; 7 bases fit TRBD1. The CDR3 covers 13 residues. Trimming at V came to 7 bases and at J to 3 bases, leaving 8 bases not matched to a gene. Germline lookup yields CDR1 SQVTM and CDR2 ANQGSEA. This CDR3 reads CSATGTAHYGYTF. In DNA, the CDR3 is TGCAGCGCCACCGGGACAGCGCACTATGGCTACACCTTC.

V and J are TRBV3-1 (or the pseudogene TRBV3-2) and TRBJ2-1; possibly TRBD2 for D (6 bases). CDR1 and CDR2 from the germline V gene are LGHDT and YNNKEL (reference sequence). V was trimmed by 6 bases and J by 2 bases, leaving 14 bases between them. This CDR3 comprises 15 residues. The CDR3 here is CASRQRGNPYNEQFF. The CDR3 DNA sequence: TGTGCCAGCAGGCAACGGGGGAACCCCTACAATGAGCAGTTCTTC.

The CDR3 coding sequence is TGTGCCAGCAGCTTATTCCGAACTCCGCCCCAGCATTTT. Residues: CASSLFRTPPQHF. The chain couples TRBV7-2 to TRBJ1-5; D gene ambiguous. V lost 2 bases and J 9 bases, leaving 11 bases between the germline ends. The CDR3 totals 13 residues. Germline CDR1 reads SGHTA; CDR2 reads FQGNSA.

As DNA, the CDR3 is TGTGCCAGCAGCAAGACCGGGACTAGCGGCTACGAGCAGTACTTC. It is translated as CASSKTGTSGYEQYF. The J gene is TRBJ2-7, the V gene TRBV9, with TRBD2 matching 11 bases. Germline V gene lookup returns CDR1 SGDLS and CDR2 YYNGEE. The CDR3 extends over 15 amino acids. V lost 4 bases and J lost 3; bases outside the gene matches: 6.

This chain links TRBV7-8 with TRBJ2-5; the match to TRBD1 covers 8 bases. The CDR3 extends over 14 amino acids. With 5 bases clipped from V and 7 bases from J, the junction kept 9 bases outside the gene matches. The germline CDR1 and CDR2 sequences are SGHVS and FQNEAQ. CDR3 amino acids: CASSMDRVGGTQYF. CDR3 in DNA: TGTGCCAGCAGCATGGACAGGGTGGGGGGGACCCAGTACTTC.

The chain recombines TRBV9 with TRBJ1-1, with 7 bases fitting TRBD1. Germline lookup yields CDR1 SGDLS and CDR2 YYNGEE. CDR3 length equals 14 residues. The junction had 12 bases not matched to a gene; V was cut back by 3 bases and J by 10 bases. The CDR3: CASSASGQGDTAFF. DNA for the CDR3: TGTGCCAGCAGCGCCTCCGGGCAGGGGGACACAGCTTTCTTT.

This chain links TRBV20-1 with TRBJ2-3; possible D gene TRBD2, 6 bases. V lost 3 bases to trimming and J lost 2 bases, with 15 bases between them. Germline CDR1 DFQATT, CDR2 SNEGSKA (reference sequence). CDR3 length equals 15 residues. In DNA, the CDR3 is TGCAGTGCTAGTGGGAGGCTGTTAACCACAGATACGCAGTATTTT. Its translation: CSASGRLLTTDTQYF.

The V call is TRBV7-2, the J call TRBJ1-2; 8 bases line up with TRBD1. There are 17 residues in the CDR3. Germline lookup yields CDR1 SGHTA and CDR2 FQGNSA. V dropped 2 bases and J dropped 7; count of bases not matched to a gene: 15. Written as DNA, the CDR3 is TGTGCCAGCAGCTTACTGGCCGGGACAGGTCTCCAACGTGGCTACACCTTC. It is translated as CASSLLAGTGLQRGYTF. Supplemented by reference TRBV7-2 and TRBJ1-2, the full variable domain reads GAGVSQSPSNKVTEKGKDVELRCDPISGHTALYWYRQSLGQGLEFLIYFQGNSAPDKSGLPSDRFSAERTGGSVSTLTIQRTQQEDSAVYLCASSLLAGTGLQRGYTFGSGTRLTVV.

The V call is TRBV14, the J call TRBJ2-3, with 11 bases lining up with TRBD1. This CDR3 spans 17 amino acids. V shed 1 base, J shed 3 bases, and the junction held 6 bases outside the gene matches. Germline V lookup: CDR1 SGHDN, CDR2 FVKESK. The CDR3: CASSQVWGQGETDTQYF. The CDR3 DNA follows: TGTGCCAGCAGCCAAGTTTGGGGACAGGGGGAAACAGATACGCAGTATTTT.

The chain is built from TRBV12-3 or TRBV12-4 and TRBJ2-3, with D maybe TRBD1 (6 bases). CDR3 size: 13 residues. Trimming left V 6 bases short and J 6 bases short, with 13 bases between. This chain's CDR3 is CASRDRGTDTQYF. For the CDR3, the DNA is TGTGCCAGCAGGGACAGAGGGACCGATACGCAGTATTTT.